This record concerns one T cell receptor beta chain sequence. The protocol was immunoSEQ multiplex PCR, while the TCRdb copy is restricted to in-frame clones and leaves out a portion. This sample has around 190,000 clones, with roughly 84% found just once. The data originate from a study of blood T cell repertoires in COVID-19. Across the whole study: From T cells, B-cell-depleted T cells, or PBMCs came the material, which was cDNA or gDNA.

Trimming at V came to 0 bases and at J to 4 bases, leaving 2 bases not matched to a gene. Germline-derived CDR1 and CDR2 are SGHRS and YFSETQ. The CDR3 runs 14 residues. This rearrangement joins TRBV5-1 to TRBJ2-7; 9 bases align to TRBD1. Sequenced input: peripheral blood. The sequence was obtained from a human donor in a cohort sampled during active COVID-19. The CDR3, as DNA: TGCGCCAGCAGCTTGGGGACAGGGGCGTACGAGCAGTACTTC. Its protein product is CASSLGTGAYEQYF. Based on the CDR3 plus reference TRBV5-1 and TRBJ2-7, the full variable domain is KAGVTQTPRYLIKTRGQQVTLSCSPISGHRSVSWYQQTPGQGLQFLFEYFSETQRNKGNFPGRFSGRQFSNSRSEMNVSTLELGDSALYLCASSLGTGAYEQYFGPGTRLTVT.